This entry lists 3 T cell receptor delta chains sequenced from one sample in a study of Vδ1+ human thymocytes (dated by TCRdb to the late 2010s). Study-wide findings and limitations: Thymic TRG and TRD repertoires appeared highly polyclonal with Gaussian CDR3 length distributions, unlike oligoclonal peripheral blood repertoires.

The reads were generated on an Illumina MiSeq. RNA extraction was performed with the RNeasy mini kit, and reverse transcription was done with Superscript III. Multiplex PCR was used to generate CDR3 amplicons, with pooled V-gene forward primers and a constant-region reverse primer carrying Illumina adaptor overhangs. For TCRdb, the public reads were processed anew by CATT, and duplicate DNA sequences were folded into one row. Counted in this sample were around 20,000 delta-chain clones; 6.5% to 10% of them appeared once. Over 0.75% of the sample goes to the ten largest clones. For these receptors, no antigen is known. Sequenced material: Vdelta1+ gamma-delta thymocytes from the thymus. The cell subset or site label corresponds to: FACS-sorted CD3+ TCRalphabeta- TCRVdelta1+ TCRVdelta2- thymocytes. The receptors originated from a child in the first two years of life who had congenital heart surgery.

Only a few counts were recorded for this clone. V and J are TRDV1 and TRDJ1, with D perhaps TRDD3 (5 bases). The CDR3 totals 19 residues. The ends were cut back, 2 bases at V and 0 bases at J, with 22 bases in the middle. Looked up from germline, CDR1 is TSWWSYY and CDR2 is QGS. The CDR3 sequence is CALGESPSVLAQYTDKLIF. Here the CDR3 DNA reads TGTGCTCTTGGGGAAAGTCCCTCCGTACTGGCCCAGTACACCGATAAACTCATCTTT.

There are a few counts of this clone. The chain uses TRDV1 and TRDJ2, with D maybe TRDD3 (6 bases). CDR3 size: 15 residues. Trimming pared 0 bases from V and 14 bases from J, leaving 19 bases between. CDR1 is TSWWSYY and CDR2 is QGS in the germline V gene. CDR3 sequence: CALGELKDTQVGLFF. For the CDR3, the DNA is TGTGCTCTTGGGGAACTTAAGGATACTCAGGTCGGTCTCTTCTTT.

This clone was seen a few times. The chain recombines TRDV1 with TRDJ1; no definite D call. CDR3 length: 18 amino acids. Trimming took 3 bases from V and 0 from J, leaving 20 bases between them. The V gene's germline CDR1 is TSWWSYY and CDR2 QGS. The CDR3 sequence is CALGDRSCPLPYTDKLIF. CDR3 sequence (DNA): TGTGCTCTTGGGGACCGCAGCTGCCCTCTCCCGTACACCGATAAACTCATCTTT.